Listed below are T cell receptor beta chains from one sample, sequenced in a study of cytomegalovirus exposure and HLA in healthy donors. The repertoire was sequenced with immunoSEQ multiplex PCR; TCRdb's copy has only in-frame clones and lacks some. The table has about 150,000 clones, about four fifths seen once; the top ten hold around 7.3%. The sequenced sample was PBMCs. The receptors stem from a young man in good health and CMV-seropositive. Each CDR3 is given with its conserved first and last residue. D genes are given only for firm matches. Expanded clones are given a class, and other clones once, few, many or no size at all.

v_call	d_call	j_call	clone_size	cdr3_aa	cdr3_nt
TRBV7-8	NA	TRBJ1-5	NA	CASSLAVFGDQPQHF	TGTGCCAGCAGCTTAGCTGTATTCGGAGATCAGCCCCAGCATTTT
TRBV14	NA	TRBJ1-3	few	CASSNLRGTGNTIYF	TGTGCCAGCAGCAACCTCAGGGGAACTGGAAACACCATATATTTT
TRBV7-9	TRBD2	TRBJ2-1	NA	CSSSPGTSGSLGIF	TGTTCCAGCAGCCCCGGGACTAGCGGGTCTCTGGGGATCTTC
TRBV7-2	TRBD1	TRBJ1-2	NA	CASSRQQGARDGYTF	TGTGCCAGCAGCCGGCAACAGGGGGCGAGGGATGGCTACACCTTC
TRBV5-1	TRBD1	TRBJ1-5	few	CASRLTGESNQPQHF	TGCGCCAGCAGACTAACAGGGGAGAGCAATCAGCCCCAGCATTTT
TRBV2	TRBD2	TRBJ2-5	few	CASSGLAGGPQETQYF	TGTGCCAGCAGTGGACTAGCGGGGGGACCCCAAGAGACCCAGTACTTC
TRBV5-1	NA	TRBJ2-5	NA	CASSLALETQYF	TGCGCCAGCAGCTTGGCCCTGGAGACCCAGTACTTC
TRBV19	TRBD1	TRBJ1-6	NA	CASTGGQGQNSPLHF	TGTGCCAGTACGGGGGGACAGGGACAGAATTCACCCCTCCACTTT
TRBV18	TRBD1	TRBJ1-3	NA	CASSPQQQGGNTIYF	TGTGCCAGCTCACCACAGCAACAGGGGGGAAACACCATATATTTT
TRBV15	TRBD1	TRBJ1-1	NA	CATSRRGQGNTEAFF	TGTGCCACCAGCAGGAGGGGACAGGGGAACACTGAAGCTTTCTTT
TRBV7-2	TRBD1	TRBJ2-3	few	CASSWPDRAVDTQYF	TGTGCCAGCAGCTGGCCGGACAGGGCAGTAGATACGCAGTATTTT
TRBV7-9	NA	TRBJ1-1	NA	CASSLRGLNTEAFF	TGTGCCAGCAGCTTACGCGGATTGAACACTGAAGCTTTCTTT
TRBV5-4	NA	TRBJ2-3	NA	CASSLPVGSPSTQYF	TGTGCCAGCAGCTTGCCGGTGGGCAGCCCCTCTACGCAGTATTTT
TRBV2	NA	TRBJ2-3	NA	CATEASTDTQYF	TGTGCCACCGAAGCAAGCACAGATACGCAGTATTTT
TRBV5-4	NA	TRBJ2-7	NA	CASSLDPTYEQYF	TGTGCCAGCAGCTTGGATCCTACCTACGAGCAGTACTTC
TRBV7-9	TRBD1	TRBJ1-2	NA	CASSSRTGGVSYGYTF	TGTGCCAGCAGCTCGCGGACAGGGGGCGTGAGCTATGGCTACACCTTC
TRBV19	TRBD1	TRBJ2-3	NA	CASSSTGGSSTDTQYF	TGTGCCAGTAGTTCCACAGGGGGCTCTAGCACAGATACGCAGTATTTT
TRBV5-1	TRBD1	TRBJ1-2	NA	CASSLGRTGVSYGYTF	TGCGCCAGCAGCTTGGGCAGGACAGGGGTGTCCTATGGCTACACCTTC
TRBV15	NA	TRBJ2-5	NA	CATSTEKTSGETQYF	TGTGCCACCAGCACGGAGAAGACTAGTGGAGAGACCCAGTACTTC
TRBV28	NA	TRBJ2-7	NA	CASSGSYEQYF	TGTGCCAGCTCGGGTAGCTACGAGCAGTACTTC
TRBV19	TRBD1	TRBJ2-5	NA	CASSTQGQETQYF	TGTGCCAGTAGTACACAGGGGCAAGAGACCCAGTACTTC
TRBV23-1	NA	TRBJ1-1	NA	CASLRGVPANTEAFF	TGCGCCAGCCTAAGAGGTGTTCCCGCGAACACTGAAGCTTTCTTT
TRBV1	NA	TRBJ2-1	NA	CTSIWASGYNEQFF	TGCACCAGCATATGGGCTAGCGGCTACAATGAGCAGTTCTTC
TRBV4-1	NA	TRBJ1-4	NA	CASSQVRAGQANEKLFF	TGCGCCAGCAGCCAAGTACGCGCAGGGCAGGCTAATGAAAAACTGTTTTTT
TRBV6-1	TRBD1	TRBJ1-1	few	CASSFRTGVNTEAFF	TGTGCCAGCAGTTTTCGGACAGGGGTCAACACTGAAGCTTTCTTT
TRBV5-4	TRBD2	TRBJ2-7	NA	CASSLYSGSREQYF	TGTGCCAGCAGCTTGTATAGCGGGAGCAGGGAGCAGTACTTC
TRBV11-3	TRBD2	TRBJ2-1	few	CASSSAASGYNEQFF	TGTGCCAGCAGCTCAGCGGCTAGCGGGTACAATGAGCAGTTCTTC
TRBV9	NA	TRBJ2-3	NA	CASSVGLGADTQYF	TGTGCCAGCAGCGTGGGACTCGGGGCAGATACGCAGTATTTT
TRBV30	TRBD2	TRBJ2-1	NA	CAWRASGTYNEQFF	TGTGCCTGGAGAGCAAGCGGGACGTACAATGAGCAGTTCTTC
TRBV11-2	TRBD2	TRBJ2-1	NA	CASSSLVAGVDEQFF	TGTGCCAGCAGCTCCCTTGTAGCGGGAGTTGATGAGCAGTTCTTC
TRBV28	NA	TRBJ2-1	NA	CASSGQGLQGGGRSFF	TGTGCCAGCAGTGGACAGGGACTCCAGGGGGGGGGAAGGTCGTTCTTC
TRBV11-2	NA	TRBJ1-3	few	CASSLAPSVSGNTIYF	TGTGCCAGCAGCTTAGCCCCCAGTGTTTCTGGAAACACCATATATTTT
TRBV6-4	TRBD2	TRBJ2-5	NA	CASSASQAGGQETQYF	TGTGCCAGCAGTGCCTCTCAAGCGGGGGGACAAGAGACCCAGTACTTC
TRBV4-1	NA	TRBJ1-1	few	CASSQEGSGVATEAFF	TGCGCCAGCAGCCAAGAGGGGTCCGGGGTGGCCACTGAAGCTTTCTTT
TRBV5-1	TRBD1	TRBJ1-2	NA	CASSLGQGAPNYGYTF	TGCGCCAGCAGCTTGGGGCAGGGGGCGCCCAACTATGGCTACACCTTC
TRBV19	TRBD2	TRBJ2-1	few	CASSKGERGRALYNEQFF	TGTGCCAGTAGTAAGGGGGAGCGCGGGAGGGCCCTCTACAATGAGCAGTTCTTC
TRBV6-1	NA	TRBJ2-7	NA	CASSGHMGGYDEQYF	TGTGCCAGCAGTGGACACATGGGGGGATACGACGAGCAGTACTTC
TRBV7-2	NA	TRBJ2-2	NA	CASSLVPAGRFTNTGELFF	TGTGCCAGCAGCTTAGTCCCGGCAGGGAGGTTCACAAACACCGGGGAGCTGTTTTTT
TRBV5-1	NA	TRBJ1-5	NA	CASSLGSSNQPQHF	TGCGCCAGCAGCTTGGGTAGTAGCAATCAGCCCCAGCATTTT
TRBV9	NA	TRBJ1-1	NA	CTSSVVRGMAFF	TGTACCAGCAGCGTAGTTAGGGGAATGGCTTTCTTT
TRBV28	NA	TRBJ1-6	once	CASSPPLEGSYNSPLHF	TGTGCCAGCAGTCCCCCACTAGAGGGCTCCTATAATTCACCCCTCCACTTT
TRBV5-1	TRBD1	TRBJ1-6	NA	CASRQTGTGRGDSPLHF	TGCGCCAGCAGGCAGACGGGGACAGGGCGCGGGGATTCACCCCTCCACTTT
TRBV5-1	NA	TRBJ2-3	NA	CASSQAVGGTDTQYF	TGCGCCAGCAGCCAGGCCGTGGGGGGAACAGATACGCAGTATTTT
TRBV12-5	TRBD2	TRBJ2-7	NA	CASGLVLAGVYEQYF	TGTGCTAGTGGTTTGGTACTAGCGGGGGTCTACGAGCAGTACTTC
TRBV6-6	TRBD2	TRBJ2-7	NA	CASSQTGGDYEQYF	TGTGCCAGCAGCCAAACGGGGGGGGACTACGAGCAGTACTTC
TRBV27	NA	TRBJ1-1	NA	CASSLYRGGEAFF	TGTGCCAGCAGTTTATACCGTGGCGGTGAAGCTTTCTTT
TRBV6-5	TRBD1	TRBJ1-5	NA	CASSYSGQGGNQPQHF	TGTGCCAGCAGTTACTCAGGACAGGGTGGCAATCAGCCCCAGCATTTT
TRBV7-6	NA	TRBJ2-7	NA	CASSLSGTGIHEQYF	TGTGCCAGCAGCTTAAGCGGGACAGGTATCCACGAGCAGTACTTC
TRBV7-9	TRBD2	TRBJ2-7	NA	CASSLGTSSTYEQYF	TGTGCCAGCAGCTTAGGGACTAGCAGTACCTACGAGCAGTACTTC
TRBV7-9	NA	TRBJ1-1	NA	CASSLFQGGTEAFF	TGTGCCAGCAGCTTATTTCAGGGTGGGACTGAAGCTTTCTTT
TRBV7-9	TRBD1	TRBJ2-2	once	CASSFGTGADGELFF	TGTGCCAGCAGCTTTGGGACAGGGGCGGACGGGGAGCTGTTTTTT
TRBV9	NA	TRBJ2-3	once	CASSGWAGGTDTQYF	TGTGCCAGCAGCGGTTGGGCCGGGGGCACAGATACGCAGTATTTT
TRBV30	TRBD2	TRBJ2-7	NA	CAFSGGPHEQYF	TGTGCCTTTTCGGGAGGGCCCCACGAGCAGTACTTC
TRBV14	TRBD1	TRBJ2-5	NA	CASSPLLTGHWETQYF	TGTGCCAGCAGCCCACTCTTGACAGGGCACTGGGAGACCCAGTACTTC